Listed here are 22 T cell receptor beta chains from one sample, sequenced in a study of blood T cell repertoires in COVID-19. Sequencing was performed with immunoSEQ multiplex PCR; in TCRdb, only in-frame clones are kept and a portion is missing. The sample has over 50,000 clones, approximately 87% seen once. The sample taken for sequencing was peripheral blood. The receptor set was obtained from a man between 60 and 75 years old with acute or convalescent COVID-19.

The chain carries TRBV7-2 and TRBJ2-7, with 7 bases lining up with TRBD2. The V segment lost 1 base and the J segment 2 bases; nucleotides outside the gene matches: 5. The germline V gene has CDR1 SGHTA and CDR2 FQGNSA. This CDR3 is 15 amino acids long. The CDR3 loop is CASSLGGGDTYEQYF. The CDR3 nucleotides are TGTGCCAGCAGCTTAGGCGGGGGTGACACCTACGAGCAGTACTTC.

The chain combines TRBV9 with TRBJ2-5, with 9 bases matching TRBD2. The germline V gene has CDR1 SGDLS and CDR2 YYNGEE. Losses at the gene ends were 0 bases for V and 5 bases for J; bases not matched to a gene: 5. This CDR3 is 15 amino acids long. Here the CDR3 DNA reads TGTGCCAGCAGCGTAGGTGCGGGGGGGATGGAGACCCAGTACTTC. Translation: CASSVGAGGMETQYF. The full variable domain, in which reference TRBV9 and TRBJ2-5 provide the parts outside the CDR3, is DSGVTQTPKHLITATGQRVTLRCSPRSGDLSVYWYQQSLDQGLQFLIQYYNGEERAKGNILERFSAQQFPDLHSELNLSSLELGDSALYFCASSVGAGGMETQYFGPGTRLLVL.

The chain is built from TRBV7-9 and TRBJ2-5; D ambiguous. Germline lookup yields CDR1 SEHNR and CDR2 FQNEAQ (reference sequence). Trimming took 4 bases from V and 5 from J, leaving 5 bases between them. This CDR3 has 11 residues. CDR3 sequence: CASSSLETQYF. CDR3 bases: TGTGCCAGCAGCTCATTGGAGACCCAGTACTTC.

This sequence joins TRBV25-1 and TRBJ2-1, with no clear D. The CDR3 sequence is 14 residues long. V lost 2 bases and J lost 9, with 14 bases in between. Germline CDR1 MGHDK, CDR2 SYGVNS. CDR3 in DNA: TGTGCCAGCAGTGAAGAAACTCCTAGAGGTGAGCAGTTCTTC. Amino acids: CASSEETPRGEQFF.

The chain joins TRBV19 to TRBJ1-2; D gene unclear. Between the trimmed V and J ends, which lost 5 bases and 1 base, there was a span of 5 bases. Looked up from germline, CDR1 is LNHDA and CDR2 is SQIVND (reference sequence). This CDR3 is 12 amino acids long. The CDR3 DNA reads as TGTGCCAGTAGTCCCCGTAACTATGGCTACACCTTC. Residues: CASSPRNYGYTF. Using reference TRBV19 and TRBJ1-2 for the parts outside the CDR3, the full variable domain is DGGITQSPKYLFRKEGQNVTLSCEQNLNHDAMYWYRQDPGQGLRLIYYSQIVNDFQKGDIAEGYSVSREKKESFPLTVTSAQKNPTAFYLCASSPRNYGYTFGSGTRLTVV.

The chain has TRBV19 and TRBJ1-4, with D unclear. Deletions cut 6 bases from V and 2 bases from J, with 10 bases between. This CDR3 region has 14 residues. CDR1 LNHDA and CDR2 SQIVND come from the germline V gene (reference sequence). The CDR3 region is CASREGVTNEKLFF. The CDR3 DNA reads TGTGCCAGTAGGGAGGGAGTTACTAATGAAAAACTGTTTTTT. The full variable domain, with the rest looked up from reference TRBV19 and TRBJ1-4, is DGGITQSPKYLFRKEGQNVTLSCEQNLNHDAMYWYRQDPGQGLRLIYYSQIVNDFQKGDIAEGYSVSREKKESFPLTVTSAQKNPTAFYLCASREGVTNEKLFFGSGTQLSVL.

This chain links TRBV7-6 with TRBJ1-2; TRBD1 matches at 8 bases. Germline V lookup: CDR1 SGHVS, CDR2 FNYEAQ. The CDR3 runs 16 residues. V lost 5 bases, J lost 1 base, and 9 bases stayed unmatched. DNA of the CDR3: TGTGCCAGCAGCGGGCGGACAGGGAATGTTAACTATGGCTACACCTTC. Its protein is CASSGRTGNVNYGYTF.

This chain uses TRBV3-1 (or the pseudogene TRBV3-2) with TRBJ1-4; D is unclear. V was cut by 1 base and J by 8 bases, with 5 bases left in between. Germline CDR1 is LGHDT and CDR2 is YNNKEL (reference sequence). The CDR3 sequence is 12 residues long. In nucleotides, the CDR3 is TGTGCCAGCAGCCAAGTTGAGGAAAAACTGTTTTTT. Translated, it gives CASSQVEEKLFF.

The V and J genes are TRBV6-2 or TRBV6-3 and TRBJ1-2; 7 bases fit TRBD1. Germline V gives CDR1 MNHEY, CDR2 SVGEGT. V was pared by 6 bases and J by 5 bases, with 6 bases of the junction left unmatched. This CDR3 has 13 residues. The CDR3 region is CASSIGTAYGYTF. In DNA, the CDR3 is TGTGCCAGCAGCATCGGGACAGCTTATGGCTACACCTTC.

V and J are TRBV7-8 and TRBJ2-2; D remains ambiguous. Germline CDR1 is SGHVS and CDR2 is FQNEAQ. The CDR3 is made up of 15 amino acids. Trimming removed 2 bases from V and 4 bases from J, with 11 bases in between. CDR3: CASSLQAAGTGELFF. The CDR3 DNA follows: TGTGCCAGCAGCTTACAAGCCGCCGGCACCGGGGAGCTGTTTTTT.

This sequence joins TRBV28 and TRBJ2-7; D is unclear. CDR3 length: 12 residues. Per the germline V gene, CDR1 is MDHEN and CDR2 is SYDVKM. Trimming stripped 3 bases from V and 3 bases from J, with 6 bases between. The CDR3 loop is CASSFRSYEQYF. The CDR3 DNA follows: TGTGCCAGCAGTTTTAGGAGCTACGAGCAGTACTTC. The whole variable domain, filled in from reference TRBV28 and TRBJ2-7, reads DVKVTQSSRYLVKRTGEKVFLECVQDMDHENMFWYRQDPGLGLRLIYFSYDVKMKEKGDIPEGYSVSREKKERFSLILESASTNQTSMYLCASSFRSYEQYFGPGTRLTVT.

The rearrangement joins TRBV6-5 to TRBJ1-2, with 7 bases matching TRBD1. Germline lookup yields CDR1 MNHEY and CDR2 SVGAGI. The V segment lost 8 bases and the J segment 8 bases; nucleotides outside the gene matches: 11. This CDR3 region has 13 residues. The CDR3: CASPTPTGSGYTF. The CDR3 DNA follows: TGTGCCAGCCCGACCCCGACAGGGAGCGGCTACACCTTC.

This chain joins TRBV2 and TRBJ2-7; 7 positions match TRBD2. Germline V CDR1 and CDR2: SNHLY, FYNNEI. This CDR3 is built from 11 residues. With V trimmed by 8 bases and J by 6 bases, 4 bases remained unmatched. The CDR3 region has the DNA TGTGCCAGCGGGAGGGATCTCGAGCAGTACTTC. This sequence encodes CASGRDLEQYF.

This chain links TRBV5-6 with TRBJ2-3; D remains ambiguous. Deletions cut 2 bases from V and 11 bases from J, with 15 bases between. This CDR3 has 13 amino acids. Per the germline V gene, CDR1 is SGHDT and CDR2 is YYEEEE. CDR3 nucleotide sequence: TGTGCCAGCAGCTTAAGCGTCCGATACGGGCAGTATTTT. It codes for CASSLSVRYGQYF.

The chain links TRBV13 to TRBJ2-7; perhaps TRBD2 as D (5 bases). The CDR3 length is 15 residues. Trimming cost V 2 bases and J 2 bases, with 13 bases left between them. The germline gives CDR1 PRHDT, CDR2 FYEKMQ (reference sequence). DNA for the CDR3: TGTGCCAGCAGCTTACAAGCGGCGTCCCCCTACGAGCAGTACTTC. Its protein is CASSLQAASPYEQYF.

The chain uses TRBV10-1 and TRBJ2-1, with 9 positions matching TRBD2. The CDR3 is made up of 16 amino acids. Germline V gene sequence: CDR1 WNHNN, CDR2 SYGVQD (reference sequence). J gave up 0 bases and V 2 bases, and 2 bases lay outside the gene matches. DNA for the CDR3: TGCGCCAGCAGTGAGATTAGCGGGGGCTCCTACAATGAGCAGTTCTTC. Its translation is CASSEISGGSYNEQFF.

This chain links TRBV5-1 with TRBJ2-1; 10 bases line up with TRBD1. The V and J ends lost 4 bases and 6 bases, in that order; junction bases with no gene match: 7. The germline V gene encodes CDR1 SGHRS and CDR2 YFSETQ. This CDR3 is built from 15 residues. CDR3 in amino acids: CASSGGTGEGNEQFF. Here the CDR3 DNA reads TGCGCCAGCAGCGGGGGGACAGGGGAAGGCAATGAGCAGTTCTTC. Drawing the rest from reference TRBV5-1 and TRBJ2-1, the complete variable domain is KAGVTQTPRYLIKTRGQQVTLSCSPISGHRSVSWYQQTPGQGLQFLFEYFSETQRNKGNFPGRFSGRQFSNSRSEMNVSTLELGDSALYLCASSGGTGEGNEQFFGPGTRLTVL.

The V and J genes are TRBV4-1 and TRBJ1-2, with 7 bases fitting TRBD1. The germline V gene encodes CDR1 MGHRA and CDR2 YSYEKL. The ends lost 1 base at V and 2 bases at J; junction bases unmatched: 4. CDR3 size: 15 residues. CDR3 DNA: TGCGCCAGCAGCCAAGCAGACAGGGAAAACTATGGCTACACCTTC. The encoded protein is CASSQADRENYGYTF.

For this clone: This specimen includes other DNA sequences encoding the same CDR3. The chain has TRBV27 and TRBJ2-7; D is unresolved. Germline CDR1 is MNHEY and CDR2 is SMNVEV (reference sequence). The CDR3 has 12 amino acids. Trimming stripped 4 bases from V and 0 bases from J, with 4 bases between. CDR3 sequence: CASSSSSYEQYF. DNA for the CDR3: TGTGCCAGCAGTTCCAGCTCCTACGAGCAGTACTTC.

The rearrangement uses TRBV9 and TRBJ2-3, with 14 bases fitting TRBD2. V lost 10 bases to trimming and J lost 4 bases; unmatched junction nucleotides: 14. The CDR3 is 17 residues long. The germline CDR1 and CDR2 sequences are SGDLS and YYNGEE. CDR3 residues: CAWNSGLAGVVADTQYF. The CDR3 coding sequence is TGTGCCTGGAACTCGGGACTAGCGGGGGTAGTCGCAGATACGCAGTATTTT.

The genes are TRBV7-2 and TRBJ2-3; 7 bases match TRBD2. The J segment lost 4 bases and the V segment lost 5 bases, leaving 12 bases of the junction unmatched. Germline V lookup: CDR1 SGHTA, CDR2 FQGNSA. CDR3 length equals 16 residues. The CDR3 coding sequence is TGTGCCAGCAGCCCGTGGGGAGCGGGGTTCCCAGATACGCAGTATTTT. Translating gives CASSPWGAGFPDTQYF.

This chain joins TRBV30 and TRBJ1-4, with 9 bases matching TRBD1. After removal of 2 bases from V and 3 bases from J, the junction contained 4 bases not matched to a gene. Germline lookup yields CDR1 GTSNPN and CDR2 SVGIG (reference sequence). This CDR3 contains 15 residues. The CDR3 reads CAWSPDRGANEKLFF. The CDR3 coding sequence is TGTGCCTGGAGTCCCGACAGGGGGGCTAATGAAAAACTGTTTTTT.